The 4 T cell receptor beta chains in this list originate from one sample, sequenced in a study of identical twins. TCRdb independently ran MiXCR on the 5' RACE reads; one entry per CDR3 protein. The data show about 790,000 distinct CDR3 sequences, about 18% seen once. This same sample was also taken into another study, of T cells expressing NK-cell markers.

The specimen sequenced was PBMCs. The source of these receptors is a woman younger than 30 in good health.

The chain is built from TRBV12-5 and TRBJ2-1; D call uncertain. The germline gives CDR1 LGHNT, CDR2 FRNRAP. This CDR3 is built from 14 residues. Trimming left V 4 bases short and J 4 bases short, with 11 bases between. CDR3 in amino acids: CASGSIDGYNEQFF. CDR3 DNA: TGTGCTAGTGGTTCTATCGACGGTTACAATGAGCAGTTCTTC.

The CDR3: CAISRGGGSNTEAFF. CDR3 coding DNA: TGTGCCATCAGTAGAGGGGGAGGGTCTAACACTGAAGCTTTCTTT. The chain recombines TRBV10-3 with TRBJ1-1; D possibly corresponds to TRBD1 (6 bases). The CDR3 consists of 15 residues. Trimming removed 5 bases at V and 2 bases at J, with 15 bases between. The germline V gene has CDR1 ENHRY and CDR2 SYGVKD.

The table lists this clonotype with a few counts. A read error may produce the germline difference seen at one junction end. The rearrangement joins TRBV7-2 to TRBJ2-7, with TRBD1 matching over 11 bases. The CDR3 extends over 17 amino acids. Germline V gives CDR1 SGHTA, CDR2 FQGNSA. The CDR3 loop is CASSLQSGDRGTYEQYF. The CDR3 bases are TGTGCCAGCAGCTTACAATCTGGGGACAGGGGGACCTACGAGCAATACTTC. The full variable domain, with the rest looked up from reference TRBV7-2 and TRBJ2-7, is GAGVSQSPSNKVTEKGKDVELRCDPISGHTALYWYRQSLGQGLEFLIYFQGNSAPDKSGLPSDRFSAERTGGSVSTLTIQRTQQEDSAVYLCASSLQSGDRGTYEQYFGPGTRLTVT.

This clonotype was observed at least ten times. The chain joins TRBV7-3 to TRBJ2-2; 12 bases agree with TRBD2. Germline CDR1 and CDR2: SGHTA and FQGTGA. V was clipped by 3 bases and J by 5 bases; unmatched bases: 1. This CDR3 contains 15 residues. CDR3 region: CASSFGLAGTGELFF. DNA of the CDR3: TGTGCCAGCAGCTTCGGACTAGCGGGAACCGGGGAGCTGTTTTTT.